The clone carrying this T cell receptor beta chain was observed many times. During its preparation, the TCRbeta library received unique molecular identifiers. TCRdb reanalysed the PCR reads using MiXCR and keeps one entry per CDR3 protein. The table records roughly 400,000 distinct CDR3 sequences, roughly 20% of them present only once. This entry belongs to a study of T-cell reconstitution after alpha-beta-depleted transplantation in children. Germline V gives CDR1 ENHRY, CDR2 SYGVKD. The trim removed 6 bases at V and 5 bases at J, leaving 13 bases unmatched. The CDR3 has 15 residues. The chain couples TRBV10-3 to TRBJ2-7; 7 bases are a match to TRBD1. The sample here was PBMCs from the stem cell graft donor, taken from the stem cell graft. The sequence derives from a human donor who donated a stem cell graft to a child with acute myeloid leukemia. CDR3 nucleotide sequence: TGTGCCATCAGGGAGATTTCCGGGACAGCCCACGAGCAGTACTTC. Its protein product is CAIREISGTAHEQYF.